Presented here are 8 T cell receptor beta chains from one specimen sequenced in a study of T cell responses to AZD1222 COVID-19 vaccine (dated by TCRdb to the early 2020s). What this sample's time point label stands for: baseline before first vaccination. Library creation used the immunoSEQ multiplex PCR assay. TCRdb provides this immuneACCESS table in a form limited to in-frame rearrangements. Some clones are lacking; in checked studies, under half of them reflect an unresolved V gene, and why the rest are absent is not known. In this sample the table shows 150,000 to 200,000 clones, approximately 93% of which occur a single time. About 3.9% of the sample rests with the top ten. The sample was peripheral blood, taken on day 0 of AZD1222 vaccination. These receptors all come from an adult in good health.

This chain connects TRBV5-6 to TRBJ2-5; D may be TRBD2 (5 bases). Trimming took 3 bases from V and 5 from J, leaving 26 bases between them. This CDR3 region has 18 residues. The germline V gene encodes CDR1 SGHDT and CDR2 YYEEEE. DNA for the CDR3: TGTGCCAGCAGCTCTAAACGCGGGTTATCCGGGGTAGGGGAGACCCAGTACTTC. Translation: CASSSKRGLSGVGETQYF.

The CDR3 spells CASSEWDASTEAFF. The DNA of the CDR3 is TGTGCCAGCAGTGAATGGGACGCGAGTACTGAAGCTTTCTTT. This chain connects TRBV2 to TRBJ1-1, with TRBD1 as a possible D gene (5 bases). CDR1 and CDR2 (germline): SNHLY, FYNNEI. V was pared by 2 bases and J by 5 bases, with 12 bases between. The CDR3 length is 14 residues.

This clone was counted a single time. The chain employs TRBV30 and TRBJ1-4; D not certain. V lost 0 bases to trimming and J lost 4 bases, with 12 bases between them. The germline V gene encodes CDR1 GTSNPN and CDR2 SVGIG (reference sequence). The CDR3 consists of 15 residues. In DNA, the CDR3 is TGTGCCTGGAGTGTACTGGACTTAGATAATGAAAAACTGTTTTTT. Translating it yields CAWSVLDLDNEKLFF.

This chain joins TRBV7-2 and TRBJ2-7; D uncertain. CDR1 is SGHTA, CDR2 FQGNSA, per germline. The CDR3 covers 17 residues. The germline V and J ends were trimmed by 0 bases and 3 bases, with 18 bases remaining between them. The CDR3 loop is CASSLAPRAGFRYEQYF. The CDR3 DNA reads as TGTGCCAGCAGCTTAGCGCCCCGGGCTGGGTTCCGCTACGAGCAGTACTTC.

The V call is TRBV7-9, the J call TRBJ1-1; D unresolved. Trimming left V 7 bases short and J 0 bases short, with 6 bases between. Germline V gives CDR1 SEHNR, CDR2 FQNEAQ (reference sequence). The CDR3 has 12 residues. The CDR3 region is CASIWVNTEAFF. The CDR3 DNA reads TGTGCCAGCATTTGGGTGAACACTGAAGCTTTCTTT.

V is TRBV12-3 or TRBV12-4 and J is TRBJ2-2; no clear D. The CDR3 loop spans 13 amino acids. V dropped 5 bases and J dropped 9 bases, with 13 bases sitting between them. DNA for the CDR3: TGTGCCAGCAGTCCTAATGGTTTGCGGGAGCTGTTTTTT. Its protein product is CASSPNGLRELFF.

This clone occurred once. This chain joins TRBV10-1 and TRBJ1-1, with 7 bases identical to TRBD1. V was pared by 2 bases and J by 3 bases, with 6 bases of the junction left unmatched. This CDR3 has 15 residues. Germline V gives CDR1 WNHNN, CDR2 SYGVQD (reference sequence). CDR3 loop: CASSEGHTGDTEAFF. The CDR3 coding sequence is TGCGCCAGCAGTGAGGGACACACAGGGGACACTGAAGCTTTCTTT.

CDR3 DNA: TGTGCCAGCAGCTTAGAAGTCGTGGATGGGACCCAGTACTTC. Protein sequence: CASSLEVVDGTQYF. The rearrangement joins TRBV7-9 to TRBJ2-5; D not resolved. This CDR3 spans 14 amino acids. The V gene's germline CDR1 is SEHNR and CDR2 FQNEAQ (reference sequence). Trimming took 1 base from V and 7 from J, leaving 13 bases between them. Full variable domain (rest looked up from reference TRBV7-9 and TRBJ2-5): DTGVSQNPRHKITKRGQNVTFRCDPISEHNRLYWYRQTLGQGPEFLTYFQNEAQLEKSRLLSDRFSAERPKGSFSTLEIQRTEQGDSAMYLCASSLEVVDGTQYFGPGTRLLVL.